This T cell receptor (beta chain) came from a study of cytomegalovirus exposure and HLA in healthy donors (dated by TCRdb to 2016 to 2017). About the study as a whole: The 650 to 750 repertoires of the first cohort and the roughly 110 validation repertoires were produced on the same platform, according to a later analysis. Besides the first cohort of roughly 700 subjects, a separate validation cohort made up of 120 different subjects was used. High-throughput TCR immunosequencing, statistical association of individual TCRs with disease status, and machine learning were combined to predict cytomegalovirus infection status. The aim of the study was to test whether cataloging public T cell receptors could identify signatures of past pathogen exposure.

This clone was seen just once. This clone's antigen is unknown. No base-level quality is on record; no much larger clone is a single base apart. Library generation was performed with the immunoSEQ multiplex PCR assay. From the authors' description of their analysis: A statistical classification framework was built for diagnosing cytomegalovirus status from the catalog of TCR beta chain sequences. TCRdb re-hosts the immuneACCESS table, in-frame sequences only. Its copies lack some clones; in the studies checked, an unresolved V gene accounts for under half of them, and the cause for the rest is not known. The V and J calls and the clone size are those of that table, but D and trimming were determined from the DNA. Counted in this sample were tens of thousands of clones; more than 85% of them appeared once. The top ten clonotypes cover about 3.9% of the sample. Results and caveats for the whole study, not just this receptor: Three of the identified cytomegalovirus-associated TCR beta chains were confirmed in vitro to be specific for cytomegalovirus antigens. While some public TCRs were present in many individuals, most TCR sequences turned up only very rarely across donors. The validation cohort had no HLA typing available for a later analysis, so co-occurrence within that cohort was assessed over all 120 or so repertoires. According to the authors, the approach could potentially be generalized to other disease states and immunological phenotypes. The classifier was reported to diagnose cytomegalovirus status with high specificity and sensitivity in both the original cohort and the validation cohort. A total of 150 or so TCR beta chains were listed by the study as associated with cytomegalovirus. A later analysis found that TCRs clustered in the first cohort also tended to co-occur in the 110 or so validation repertoires, with 94% of cluster scores above 0.

Separate from the roughly 650-subject first cohort, the validation cohort of 95 to 150 subjects was the group to which the donors belonged. CDR1 is given as SEHNR and CDR2 as FQNEAQ, both from the germline V gene (reference sequence). The junction shows trimming of 3 bases on V and 4 bases on J, and the gene matches do not reach 6 bases of it. The CDR3 runs 15 residues from the cysteine to the phenylalanine. Solely the CDR3 DNA is kept, with 45 bases framed from the first base. What was sequenced was PBMCs. The sequence links TRBV7-9 to TRBJ1-3; 7 bases in the junction line up with TRBD1. The receptor comes from a woman younger than 45 in good health and CMV-seronegative. In nucleotide form, the sequence is TGTGCCAGCAGCTTTACAGGGGAAAGCGGAAACACCATATATTTT. This codes for CASSFTGESGNTIYF. The CDR3, completed at both ends by the reference TRBV7-9 and TRBJ1-3 genes, gives the full variable domain DTGVSQNPRHKITKRGQNVTFRCDPISEHNRLYWYRQTLGQGPEFLTYFQNEAQLEKSRLLSDRFSAERPKGSFSTLEIQRTEQGDSAMYLCASSFTGESGNTIYFGEGSWLTVV.